This TCR beta chain appears in the sequencing data of a study of blood T cell repertoires in COVID-19. Participants were aged about 18 to 95 years, lived in around 25 US areas, and enrolled virtually. Data came from immunoSEQ multiplex PCR; TCRdb stores just in-frame clones and leaves some out. Of roughly 130,000 clones listed, 70% to 85% are singletons. Sequenced input: PBMCs or T cells enriched from blood (not recorded which). The clonotype comes from a man aged 50-60 years who had recovered from COVID-19.

CDR3 bases: TGTGCCAGCAGCAGGGACACGGCTAATGAAAAACTGTTTTTT. Its translation: CASSRDTANEKLFF. The V and J genes are TRBV6-5 and TRBJ1-4; maybe TRBD1 (6 bases). The V end was cut by 6 bases, the J end by 3 bases, with 11 bases between. Looked up from germline, CDR1 is MNHEY and CDR2 is SVGAGI. CDR3 size: 14 residues.